This TCR beta chain was captured in a study of cytomegalovirus exposure and HLA in healthy donors. 60 Vbeta and 13 Jbeta primers were used in PCR. The repertoire was sequenced with immunoSEQ multiplex PCR; TCRdb's copy has only in-frame clones and lacks some. The sample lists approximately 200,000 clones; nearly 80% were seen once. This CDR3 has 15 amino acids. Germline V lookup: CDR1 SGHRS, CDR2 YFSETQ. Comments on this clone: Antigen specificity is unknown. Its ends do not fully match the called genes, so a read error is possible.

Study-level points and caveats: Published work reported that the classifier diagnosed cytomegalovirus status with high specificity and sensitivity. Near-uniform donor sequencing depth was presumed by presence/absence analyses. Being productive about 87% or about 30% of the time was typical of most TCR beta V segments in an earlier analysis.

The sample comprised PBMCs. The sequence derives from a man between 18 and 29 years old in good health and CMV-seronegative. This chain connects TRBV5-1 to TRBJ2-2, with 10 positions matching TRBD1. CDR3 in DNA: TGCGTCAGCAGCTTGGGGGACAGGGGCCCCGGGGAGCTGTTTTTT. This sequence encodes CVSSLGDRGPGELFF. The full variable domain, with the rest looked up from reference TRBV5-1 and TRBJ2-2, is KAGVTQTPRYLIKTRGQQVTLSCSPISGHRSVSWYQQTPGQGLQFLFEYFSETQRNKGNFPGRFSGRQFSNSRSEMNVSTLELGDSALYLCVSSLGDRGPGELFFGEGSRLTVL.